The 8 T cell receptor beta chains below were found in one sample sequenced in a study of Ad26.COV2.S vaccination and SARS-CoV-2 variants. Treatment specified: roughly 18 received Ad26.COV2.S at low or high dose, single or two shots; roughly 5 received placebo; per-sample allocation not given. All samples were drawn on day 63, counting from the first vaccine or placebo injection. This table comes from immunoSEQ multiplex PCR, and its TCRdb copy is limited to in-frame clones, with some not included. The sample lists about 480,000 clones, approximately 90% seen once, with roughly 12% in the top ten. The input for sequencing was peripheral blood, taken in a trial of Ad26.COV2.S vaccine versus placebo. The receptors were gathered from a person aged 18-65 years who received the Ad26.COV2.S COVID-19 vaccine or a placebo.

V gene TRBV19 combines with J gene TRBJ2-3, with TRBD1 matching 7 bases. With V trimmed by 0 bases and J by 2 bases, 2 bases remained unmatched. CDR1 is LNHDA and CDR2 is SQIVND in the germline V gene (reference sequence). The CDR3 has 15 amino acids. CDR3 nucleotide sequence: TGTGCCAGTAGTATAGATGGGACAGCCACAGATACGCAGTATTTT. As protein: CASSIDGTATDTQYF.

V is TRBV2 and J is TRBJ2-3; D possibly corresponds to TRBD1 (5 bases). The CDR3 runs to 14 residues. Looked up from germline, CDR1 is SNHLY and CDR2 is FYNNEI. The germline V and J ends were trimmed by 6 bases and 5 bases, with 15 bases remaining between them. CDR3 coding DNA: TGTGCCAGCAGGGGTGGGGCCCGGGTAGATACGCAGTATTTT. It encodes CASRGGARVDTQYF.

The chain joins TRBV30 to TRBJ1-1; TRBD1 aligns across 9 bases. There are 13 residues in the CDR3. In germline, CDR1 is GTSNPN, CDR2 SVGIG (reference sequence). Trimming removed 4 bases from V and 10 bases from J; junction bases left unmatched: 10. The CDR3 DNA follows: TGTGCCTGGAAAGGGGGACAGGGCGAAGGAGCTTTCTTT. It encodes CAWKGGQGEGAFF. The complete variable domain, with remaining parts taken from reference TRBV30 and TRBJ1-1, reads SQTIHQWPATLVQPVGSPLSLECTVEGTSNPNLYWYRQAAGRGLQLLFYSVGIGQISSEVPQNLSASRPQDRQFILSSKKLLLSDSGFYLCAWKGGQGEGAFFGQGTRLTVV.

The V and J genes are TRBV6-5 and TRBJ2-2; the D gene is possibly TRBD2 (5 bases). From germline, CDR1 is MNHEY and CDR2 SVGAGI. Trimming cost V 4 bases and J 4 bases, with 16 bases left between them. This CDR3 has 16 amino acids. The CDR3 loop is CASSSAWESGTGELFF. The CDR3 nucleotides are TGTGCCAGCAGTTCCGCGTGGGAGTCAGGCACCGGGGAGCTGTTTTTT.

This chain joins TRBV4-3 and TRBJ1-1, with D possibly being TRBD1 (5 bases). Trimming left V 1 base short and J 10 bases short, with 13 bases between. This CDR3 comprises 13 residues. Per the germline V gene, CDR1 is LGHNA and CDR2 is YSLEER. The CDR3 bases are TGCGCCAGCAGCCAAGTGATGGGGCAGGCAGCTTTCTTT. Amino acids: CASSQVMGQAAFF.

The J gene is TRBJ2-2, the V gene TRBV29-1; TRBD2 agrees at 7 bases. The J segment lost 2 bases and the V segment lost 4 bases, leaving 4 bases of the junction unmatched. CDR3 length equals 14 residues. Germline-derived CDR1 and CDR2 are SQVTM and ANQGSEA. The CDR3 DNA reads as TGCAGCGTTGCGGGGGGAGGCAACACCGGGGAGCTGTTTTTT. It codes for CSVAGGGNTGELFF.

This sequence joins TRBV18 and TRBJ2-3; 13 bases line up with TRBD2. V shed 4 bases, J shed 3 bases, and the junction held 4 bases outside the gene matches. The CDR3 is 16 residues long. From germline, CDR1 is KGHSH and CDR2 LQKENI. The CDR3 protein is CASSLRTSGSTDTQYF. The CDR3 DNA follows: TGTGCCAGCTCACTGAGGACTAGCGGGAGTACAGATACGCAGTATTTT.

V and J are TRBV10-3 and TRBJ2-1; D not certain. Germline V CDR1 and CDR2: ENHRY, SYGVKD. The CDR3 has 13 residues. V lost 8 bases and J 4 bases, leaving 12 bases between the germline ends. CDR3 sequence: CAIQRDGYNEQFF. In DNA form, the CDR3 reads TGTGCCATCCAGCGAGACGGGTACAATGAGCAGTTCTTC.